This TCR beta chain stems from a study of STAT5B mutations in CD4+ large granular lymphocyte leukemia. The table lists this clone with a few counts. Its antigen remains unknown. Buffy coats from healthy blood donors served as controls. The CDR3 sequence is 17 residues long. Germline V CDR1 and CDR2: LNHDA, SQIVND (reference sequence). Trimming stripped 7 bases from V and 0 bases from J, with 19 bases between. General study results and limits: Compared with healthy controls (2/35), patient top clones favored TRBV06 (8/27).

Original methodology: A productive frequency of 2.59 x 10-5 was the lowest detectable. Repertoires were generated with immunoSEQ multiplex PCR, while TCRdb's copy carries only in-frame clones and drops some. V and J calls and clone size follow that table, whereas D and trimming were derived from the DNA. The sample shows around 34,000 clones, approximately 85% of them seen only once. The sample taken for sequencing was CD4+ T cells from blood buffy coats. This clonotype was obtained from a human donor in good health. This chain links TRBV19 with TRBJ1-3; TRBD1 might be the D (6 bases). CDR3 nucleotides: TGTGCCAGTAAGGCCTTTACAGGGTCGAACTCTGGAAACACCATATATTTT. This gives the protein CASKAFTGSNSGNTIYF.